This entry features one T cell receptor beta chain sequence. Its matching antigen is unknown. In the same sample, other DNA sequences code for this CDR3. The data were obtained in a study of shared clonotypes between healthy human individuals. Study-level findings and limits: Although depth was large, rarefaction showed that sequencing of the sorted subsets was incomplete. Naive subsets generally exceeded memory subsets in estimated richness.

The assay was immunoSEQ multiplex PCR, and TCRdb's table has in-frame clones only and misses some. The sample includes just over 2,000,000 clones, about 95% seen only once; the top ten take around 1.1%. Terminally differentiated effector memory CD45RA+ cells were excluded from the naive CD8 cells, which were CD45RO-negative and positively selected for CCR7. Trimming took off 1 base at V and 2 bases at J, with 9 bases between the two ends. This CDR3 spans 15 amino acids. Germline V gene lookup returns CDR1 LNHDA and CDR2 SQIVND (reference sequence). The chain recombines TRBV19 with TRBJ2-1; D could derive from TRBD1 or TRBD2 (5 bases each). The sequenced sample consisted of naive CD8+ T cells sorted from blood. This sequence was found in a man between 18 and 35 years old in good health. CDR3 amino acids: CASSIGQGPYNEQFF. CDR3 nucleotides: TGTGCCAGTAGTATAGGGCAGGGACCCTACAATGAGCAGTTCTTC.